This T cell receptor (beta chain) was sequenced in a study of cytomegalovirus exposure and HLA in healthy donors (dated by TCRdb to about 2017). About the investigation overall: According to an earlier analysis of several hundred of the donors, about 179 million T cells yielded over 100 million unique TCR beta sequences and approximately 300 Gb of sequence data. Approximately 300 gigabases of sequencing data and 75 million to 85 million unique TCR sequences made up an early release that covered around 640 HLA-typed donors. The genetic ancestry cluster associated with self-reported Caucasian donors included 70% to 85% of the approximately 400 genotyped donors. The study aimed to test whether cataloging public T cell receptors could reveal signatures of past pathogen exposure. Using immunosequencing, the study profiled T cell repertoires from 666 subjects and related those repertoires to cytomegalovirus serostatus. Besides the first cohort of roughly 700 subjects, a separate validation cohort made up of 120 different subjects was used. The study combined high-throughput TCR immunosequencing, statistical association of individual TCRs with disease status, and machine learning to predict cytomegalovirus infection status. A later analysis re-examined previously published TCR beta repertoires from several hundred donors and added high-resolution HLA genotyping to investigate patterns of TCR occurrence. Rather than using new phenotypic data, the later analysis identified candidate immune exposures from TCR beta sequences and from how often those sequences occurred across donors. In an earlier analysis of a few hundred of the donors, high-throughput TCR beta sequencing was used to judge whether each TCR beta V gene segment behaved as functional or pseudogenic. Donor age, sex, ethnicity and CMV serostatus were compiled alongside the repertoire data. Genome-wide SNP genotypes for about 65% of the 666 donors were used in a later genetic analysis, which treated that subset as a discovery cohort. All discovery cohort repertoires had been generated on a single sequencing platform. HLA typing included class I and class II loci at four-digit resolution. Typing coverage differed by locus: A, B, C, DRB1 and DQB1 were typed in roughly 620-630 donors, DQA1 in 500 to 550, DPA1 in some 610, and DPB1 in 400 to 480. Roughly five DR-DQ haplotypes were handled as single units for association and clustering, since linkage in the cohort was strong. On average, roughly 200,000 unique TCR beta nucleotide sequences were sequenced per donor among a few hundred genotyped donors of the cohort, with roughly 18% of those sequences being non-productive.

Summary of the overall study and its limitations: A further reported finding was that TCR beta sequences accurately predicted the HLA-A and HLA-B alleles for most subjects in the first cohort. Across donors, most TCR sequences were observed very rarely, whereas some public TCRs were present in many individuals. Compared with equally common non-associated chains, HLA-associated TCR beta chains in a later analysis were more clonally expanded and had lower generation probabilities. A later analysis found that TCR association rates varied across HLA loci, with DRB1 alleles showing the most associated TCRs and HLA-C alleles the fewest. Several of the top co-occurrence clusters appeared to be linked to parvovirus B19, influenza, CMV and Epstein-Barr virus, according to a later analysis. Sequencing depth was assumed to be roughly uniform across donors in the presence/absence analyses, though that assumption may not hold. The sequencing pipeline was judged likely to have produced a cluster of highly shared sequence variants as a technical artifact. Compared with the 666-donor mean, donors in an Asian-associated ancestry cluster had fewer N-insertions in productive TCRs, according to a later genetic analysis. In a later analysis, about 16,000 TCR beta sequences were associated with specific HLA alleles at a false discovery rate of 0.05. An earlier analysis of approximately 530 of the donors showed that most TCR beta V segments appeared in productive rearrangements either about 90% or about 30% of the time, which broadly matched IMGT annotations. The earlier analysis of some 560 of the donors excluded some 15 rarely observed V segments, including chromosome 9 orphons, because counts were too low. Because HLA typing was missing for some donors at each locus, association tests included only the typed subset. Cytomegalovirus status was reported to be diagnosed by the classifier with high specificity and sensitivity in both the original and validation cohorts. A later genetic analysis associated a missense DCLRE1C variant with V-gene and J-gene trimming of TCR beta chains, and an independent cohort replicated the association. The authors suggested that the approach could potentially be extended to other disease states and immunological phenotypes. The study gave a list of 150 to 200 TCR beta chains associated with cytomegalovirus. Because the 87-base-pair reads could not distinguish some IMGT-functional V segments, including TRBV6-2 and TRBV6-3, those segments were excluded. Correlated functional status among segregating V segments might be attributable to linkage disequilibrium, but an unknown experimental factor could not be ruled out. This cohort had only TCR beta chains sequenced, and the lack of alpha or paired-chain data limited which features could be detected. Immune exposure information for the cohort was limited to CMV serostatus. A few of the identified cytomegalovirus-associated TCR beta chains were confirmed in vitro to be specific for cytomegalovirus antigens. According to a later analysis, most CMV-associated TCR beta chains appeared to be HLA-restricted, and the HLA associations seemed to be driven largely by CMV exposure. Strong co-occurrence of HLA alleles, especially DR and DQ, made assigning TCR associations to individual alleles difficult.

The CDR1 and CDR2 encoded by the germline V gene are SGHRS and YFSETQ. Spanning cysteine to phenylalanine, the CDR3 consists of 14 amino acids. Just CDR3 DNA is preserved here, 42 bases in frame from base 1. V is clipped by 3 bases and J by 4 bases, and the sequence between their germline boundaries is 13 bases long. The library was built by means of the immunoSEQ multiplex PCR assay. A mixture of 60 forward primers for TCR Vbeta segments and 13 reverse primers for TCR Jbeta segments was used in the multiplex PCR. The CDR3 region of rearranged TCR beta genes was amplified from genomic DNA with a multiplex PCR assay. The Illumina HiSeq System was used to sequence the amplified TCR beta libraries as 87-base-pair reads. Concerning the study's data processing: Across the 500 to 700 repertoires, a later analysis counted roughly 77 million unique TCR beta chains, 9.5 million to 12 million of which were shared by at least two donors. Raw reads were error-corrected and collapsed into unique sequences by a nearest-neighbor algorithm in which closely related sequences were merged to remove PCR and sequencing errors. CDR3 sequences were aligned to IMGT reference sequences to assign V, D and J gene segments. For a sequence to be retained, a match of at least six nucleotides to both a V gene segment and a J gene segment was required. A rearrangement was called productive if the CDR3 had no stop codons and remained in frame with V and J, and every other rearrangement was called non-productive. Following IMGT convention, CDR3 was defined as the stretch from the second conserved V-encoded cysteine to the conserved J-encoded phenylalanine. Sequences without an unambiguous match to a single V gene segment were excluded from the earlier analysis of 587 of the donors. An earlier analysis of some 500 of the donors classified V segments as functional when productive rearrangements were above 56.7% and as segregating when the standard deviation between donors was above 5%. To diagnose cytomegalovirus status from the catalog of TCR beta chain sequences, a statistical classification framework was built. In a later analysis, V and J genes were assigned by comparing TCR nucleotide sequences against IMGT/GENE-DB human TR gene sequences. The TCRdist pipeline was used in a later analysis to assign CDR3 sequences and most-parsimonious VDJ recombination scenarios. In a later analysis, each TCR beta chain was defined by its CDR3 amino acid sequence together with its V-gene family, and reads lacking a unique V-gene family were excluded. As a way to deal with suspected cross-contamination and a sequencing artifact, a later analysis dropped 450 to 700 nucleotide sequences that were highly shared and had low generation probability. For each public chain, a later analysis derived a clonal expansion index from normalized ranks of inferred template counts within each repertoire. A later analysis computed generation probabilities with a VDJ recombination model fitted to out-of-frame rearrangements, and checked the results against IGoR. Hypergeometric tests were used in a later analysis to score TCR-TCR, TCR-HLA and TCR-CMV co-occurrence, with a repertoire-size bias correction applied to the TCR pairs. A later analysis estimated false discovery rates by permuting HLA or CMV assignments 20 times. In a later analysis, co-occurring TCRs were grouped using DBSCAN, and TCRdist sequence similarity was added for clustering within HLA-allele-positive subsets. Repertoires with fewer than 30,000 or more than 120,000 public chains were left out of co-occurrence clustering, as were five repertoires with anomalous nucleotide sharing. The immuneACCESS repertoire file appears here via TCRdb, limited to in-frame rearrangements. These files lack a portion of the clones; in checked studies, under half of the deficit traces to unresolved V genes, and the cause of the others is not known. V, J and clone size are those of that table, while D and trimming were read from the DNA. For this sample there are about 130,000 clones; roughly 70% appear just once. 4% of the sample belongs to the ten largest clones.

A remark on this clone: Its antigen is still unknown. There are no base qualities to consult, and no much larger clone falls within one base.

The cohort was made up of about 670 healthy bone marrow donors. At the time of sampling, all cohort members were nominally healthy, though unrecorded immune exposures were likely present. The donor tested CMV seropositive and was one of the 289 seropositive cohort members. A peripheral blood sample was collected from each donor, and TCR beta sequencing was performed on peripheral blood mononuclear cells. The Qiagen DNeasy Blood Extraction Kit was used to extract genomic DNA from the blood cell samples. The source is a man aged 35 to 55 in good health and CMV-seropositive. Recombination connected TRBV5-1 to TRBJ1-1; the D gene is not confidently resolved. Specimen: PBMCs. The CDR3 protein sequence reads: CASSSSATPTEAFF. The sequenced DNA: TGCGCCAGCAGCTCCTCCGCTACCCCCACTGAAGCTTTCTTT.